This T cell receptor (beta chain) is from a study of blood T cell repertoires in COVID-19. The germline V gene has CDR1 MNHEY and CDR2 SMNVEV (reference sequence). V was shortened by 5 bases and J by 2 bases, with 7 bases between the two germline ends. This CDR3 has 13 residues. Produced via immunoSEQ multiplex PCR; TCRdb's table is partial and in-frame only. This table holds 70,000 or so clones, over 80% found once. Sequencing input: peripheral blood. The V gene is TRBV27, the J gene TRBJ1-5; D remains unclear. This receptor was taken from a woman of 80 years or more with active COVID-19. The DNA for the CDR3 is TGTGCCAGCAGTGCCACGGGCAATCAGCCCCAGCATTTT. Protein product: CASSATGNQPQHF.